This T cell receptor (beta chain) was identified in a study of T-cell memory formation after mild COVID-19. Across the whole study: Clusters were largely donor specific.

5'RACE primed from the constant segment yielded TCR alpha and TCR beta cDNA libraries bearing sample barcodes and UMIs. TCRdb redid the calling of the 5' RACE reads with MiXCR, one entry per CDR3 protein. The sample includes 250,000 or so distinct CDR3 sequences, roughly 18% seen only once; the top ten take about 23%. The CDR3 runs 14 residues. V shed 6 bases, J shed 0 bases, and the junction held 3 bases outside the gene matches. The sample taken for sequencing was PBMCs or a T cell subset sorted from them (not recorded which). The chain combines TRBV12-3 or TRBV12-4 with TRBJ2-5; 8 bases map to TRBD1. The receptor comes from a man aged 18 to 30 who had mild COVID-19 (a few samples of this study predate the infection). Cell type and time point are not known. The CDR3 spells CASSWTGNQETQYF. In DNA form, the CDR3 reads TGTGCCAGCAGCTGGACAGGGAACCAAGAGACCCAGTACTTC.